The 23 T cell receptor beta chains listed next were all sequenced from one sample in a study of T cell repertoires in cytomegalovirus infection. TCRdb re-derived calls from the reads in MiXCR, one entry per CDR3 protein. The table lists 300,000 to 400,000 distinct CDR3 sequences, 18% of them singletons. Sequenced sample: PBMCs. The receptors come from a human donor in good health (CMV status not recorded). Some clones in this sample may be carry-over from other donors' samples.

The sample holds a few counts of this clonotype. The V gene is TRBV20-1, the J gene TRBJ2-3, with 8 bases lining up with TRBD1. This CDR3 region has 15 residues. CDR1 is DFQATT and CDR2 is SNEGSKA in the germline V gene (reference sequence). Unmatched junction bases numbered 6, after V lost 0 bases and J lost 4 bases. DNA for the CDR3: TGCAGTGCTAGAGATCCACAGGGGGAGGCAGATACGCAGTATTTT. Its protein product is CSARDPQGEADTQYF.

The V and J genes are TRBV19 and TRBJ2-3; 10 nucleotides agree with TRBD2. Germline lookup yields CDR1 LNHDA and CDR2 SQIVND (reference sequence). This CDR3 has 15 amino acids. V gave up 6 bases and J gave up 3 bases; unmatched junction bases: 6. The CDR3 DNA is TGTGCCAGTAGCAAGACTAGCGGGCTAACAGATACGCAGTATTTT. This gives the protein CASSKTSGLTDTQYF.

This clonotype was detected only a few times. The chain employs TRBV12-3 or TRBV12-4 and TRBJ2-7; D is unclear. CDR3 length: 12 amino acids. V was clipped by 4 bases and J by 6 bases, with 10 bases between them. The CDR3 here is CASSSPLGEQYF. Written as DNA, the CDR3 is TGTGCCAGCAGTTCCCCCTTGGGCGAGCAGTACTTC.

On this clonotype itself: Without the conserved terminal phenylalanine or tryptophan, this CDR3 likely stems from a read error. The rearrangement uses TRBV7-9 and TRBJ2-7, with D possibly matching TRBD1 (7 bases). Looked up from germline, CDR1 is SEHNR and CDR2 is FQNEAQ (reference sequence). The CDR3 covers 12 residues. V lost 8 bases, J lost 4 bases, and 12 bases lay in between. The CDR3, as DNA: TGTGCCAGCTCGGAGGGGGCTTACGAGCAGTACATC. Protein product: CASSEGAYEQYI.

The J gene is TRBJ1-1, the V gene TRBV7-9; no clear D gene. Germline V gives CDR1 SEHNR, CDR2 FQNEAQ (reference sequence). The CDR3 sequence is 10 residues long. V lost 6 bases, J lost 9 bases, and 8 bases lay in between. CDR3 DNA: TGTGCCAGCAGTCTATACAAAGCTTTCTTT. Residues: CASSLYKAFF.

This clonotype has more than one count but fewer than ten. The chain joins TRBV7-6 to TRBJ2-7; possibly TRBD1 for D (8 bases). CDR3 length: 19 residues. Deletions cut 5 bases from V and 1 base from J, with 27 bases between. Germline lookup yields CDR1 SGHVS and CDR2 FNYEAQ. The CDR3, as DNA: TGTGCCAGCAGCAAGAGCTGGACAGGGAGGGATGGACTGTCCTACGAGCAGTACTTC. This gives the protein CASSKSWTGRDGLSYEQYF.

This clonotype appeared many times. The chain combines TRBV7-9 with TRBJ1-5, with D hard to call. Germline CDR1 SEHNR, CDR2 FQNEAQ (reference sequence). CDR3 length equals 15 residues. Deletions cut 1 base from V and 0 bases from J, with 7 bases between. CDR3 region: CASSLGWDSNQPQHF. CDR3 coding DNA: TGTGCCAGCAGCTTAGGGTGGGATAGCAATCAGCCCCAGCATTTT.

A few counts support this clonotype. DNA for the CDR3: TGTGCCAGCAGTTACGGGACAGGGGTGGGAAACACCATATATTTT. It translates to CASSYGTGVGNTIYF. The chain has TRBV6-6 and TRBJ1-3, with 10 bases aligning to TRBD1. J gave up 4 bases and V 2 bases, and 2 bases lay outside the gene matches. The CDR3 totals 15 residues. Germline V gene sequence: CDR1 MNHNY, CDR2 SVGAGI (reference sequence).

This clonotype appeared a few times. This chain links TRBV7-2 with TRBJ1-3; 7 positions match TRBD1. Looked up from germline, CDR1 is SGHTA and CDR2 is FQGNSA. The CDR3 runs 16 residues. The ends lost 5 bases at V and 1 base at J; junction bases unmatched: 8. The CDR3 DNA reads as TGTGCCAGCAGCGTCGGGACAGCTTCGTCTGGAAACACCATATATTTT. Amino acids: CASSVGTASSGNTIYF. Based on the CDR3 plus reference TRBV7-2 and TRBJ1-3, the full variable domain is GAGVSQSPSNKVTEKGKDVELRCDPISGHTALYWYRQSLGQGLEFLIYFQGNSAPDKSGLPSDRFSAERTGGSVSTLTIQRTQQEDSAVYLCASSVGTASSGNTIYFGEGSWLTVV.

The chain uses TRBV27 and TRBJ2-7; 12 bases align to TRBD2. The germline V gene has CDR1 MNHEY and CDR2 SMNVEV (reference sequence). Germline trimming cut 5 bases from V and 7 bases from J; bases unmatched to any gene: 3. The CDR3 loop spans 13 amino acids. This CDR3 reads CASSRTSGKEQYF. DNA for the CDR3: TGTGCCAGCAGTCGGACTAGCGGGAAAGAGCAGTACTTC.

Ten or more counts support this clonotype. The chain is built from TRBV7-2 and TRBJ2-7, with D uncertain. Germline loops: CDR1 SGHTA, CDR2 FQGNSA. CDR3 length equals 13 residues. V gave up 4 bases and J gave up 2 bases, with 9 bases separating them. The CDR3 DNA reads TGTGCCAGCAGCTGGGATTGGACCTACGAGCAGTACTTC. Its protein is CASSWDWTYEQYF.

This clonotype was seen many times. The J gene is TRBJ1-5, the V gene TRBV10-3; TRBD1 is a possible D gene (5 bases). Germline assignment: CDR1 ENHRY and CDR2 SYGVKD. The CDR3 spans 14 residues. The V end lost 5 bases, the J end lost 2 bases, and 10 bases lay between the germline ends. CDR3 sequence reads: CAISLDSGNQPQHF. CDR3 DNA: TGTGCCATCAGTCTCGACAGCGGCAATCAGCCCCAGCATTTT.

The chain uses TRBV29-1 and TRBJ1-1; weak D call: TRBD1 (5 bases). The V end lost 7 bases, the J end lost 0 bases, and 9 bases lay between the germline ends. The V gene's germline CDR1 is SQVTM and CDR2 ANQGSEA. This CDR3 has 12 amino acids. The CDR3 protein is CSGRQMNTEAFF. The CDR3 bases are TGCAGCGGCCGACAGATGAACACTGAAGCTTTCTTT.

The chain carries TRBV10-3 and TRBJ2-7; TRBD1 is a possible D gene (5 bases). V was pared by 2 bases and J by 5 bases, with 13 bases between. CDR1 ENHRY and CDR2 SYGVKD come from the germline V gene. The CDR3 has 14 residues. The CDR3 loop is CAISEKGEGDEQYF. In nucleotides, the CDR3 is TGTGCCATCAGTGAGAAAGGGGAAGGCGACGAGCAGTACTTC.

The genes are TRBV2 and TRBJ1-5, with TRBD1 matching over 8 bases. The CDR3 loop spans 14 amino acids. The junction had 9 bases not matched to a gene; V was cut back by 7 bases and J by 7 bases. Germline V gene data show CDR1 as SNHLY and CDR2 as FYNNEI. CDR3: CASNPGGLGQPQHF. CDR3 nucleotides: TGTGCCAGCAACCCAGGGGGCCTCGGGCAGCCCCAGCATTTT.

This clonotype was detected ten times or more. This sequence joins TRBV7-2 and TRBJ2-7; D is perhaps TRBD2 (5 bases). CDR3 length: 13 residues. V gave up 5 bases and J gave up 6 bases, with 14 bases separating them. The germline gives CDR1 SGHTA, CDR2 FQGNSA. The CDR3 DNA follows: TGTGCCAGCAGCCGAAACGGAGGTGGCGAGCAGTACTTC. Translating it yields CASSRNGGGEQYF.

There are many counts of this clonotype. V is TRBV7-2 and J is TRBJ2-7; TRBD2 agrees at 12 bases. V shed 5 bases and J 6 bases; nucleotides not matched to a gene: 5. The CDR3 length is 14 residues. Germline-derived CDR1 and CDR2 are SGHTA and FQGNSA. CDR3 loop: CASSLTSGRREQYF. CDR3 nucleotide sequence: TGTGCCAGCAGCCTGACTAGCGGGAGACGCGAGCAGTACTTC.

Ten or more counts support this clonotype. The chain carries TRBV7-9 and TRBJ2-1; 8 nucleotides agree with TRBD1. The CDR3 length is 15 residues. CDR1 is SEHNR and CDR2 is FQNEAQ in the germline V gene (reference sequence). J was trimmed by 4 bases and V by 3 bases; bases with no gene match: 5. The DNA for the CDR3 is TGTGCCAGCAGCTTGGGACAGGCCAGTTACAATGAGCAGTTCTTC. Translating it yields CASSLGQASYNEQFF. Complete variable domain (other parts from reference TRBV7-9 and TRBJ2-1): DTGVSQNPRHKITKRGQNVTFRCDPISEHNRLYWYRQTLGQGPEFLTYFQNEAQLEKSRLLSDRFSAERPKGSFSTLEIQRTEQGDSAMYLCASSLGQASYNEQFFGPGTRLTVL.

V usage is TRBV6-5 and J usage is TRBJ1-2, with D unresolved. Trimming pared 6 bases from V and 0 bases from J, leaving 11 bases between. Germline V lookup: CDR1 MNHEY, CDR2 SVGAGI. The CDR3 contains 14 residues. CDR3 loop: CASRLRRTNYGYTF. The CDR3, as DNA: TGTGCCAGCAGACTTCGACGGACTAACTATGGCTACACCTTC.

This clonotype occurred many times. The J gene is TRBJ2-5, the V gene TRBV29-1, with TRBD2 matching 15 bases. J gave up 5 bases and V 3 bases, and 4 bases lay outside the gene matches. The CDR3 spans 15 residues. The germline gives CDR1 SQVTM, CDR2 ANQGSEA. The CDR3 DNA reads TGCAGCGTTGATGGACTAGCGGGAGGGGATGAGACCCAGTACTTC. As protein: CSVDGLAGGDETQYF.

This clonotype has at least ten counts. The chain recombines TRBV7-8 with TRBJ2-3; 11 bases agree with TRBD2. Germline assignment: CDR1 SGHVS and CDR2 FQNEAQ. The CDR3 sequence is 16 residues long. V dropped 4 bases and J dropped 4; count of bases not matched to a gene: 7. DNA for the CDR3: TGTGCCAGCAGCTCGCCGGGACTAGCGGCCTCAGATACGCAGTATTTT. It is translated as CASSSPGLAASDTQYF.

The rearrangement joins TRBV4-2 to TRBJ1-4; 7 bases fit TRBD1. Germline V gives CDR1 LGHNA, CDR2 YNFKEQ. J was trimmed by 7 bases and V by 3 bases; bases with no gene match: 5. CDR3 length equals 14 residues. The CDR3 coding sequence is TGTGCCAGCAGCCATTTACAGGGGCGTGAAAAACTGTTTTTT. Its translation is CASSHLQGREKLFF.

This clonotype has more than one count but fewer than ten. The chain links TRBV7-8 to TRBJ2-1; 9 positions agree with TRBD1. Germline V lookup: CDR1 SGHVS, CDR2 FQNEAQ. The CDR3 is made up of 16 amino acids. The V and J ends lost 3 bases and 9 bases, in that order; junction bases with no gene match: 12. CDR3 DNA sequence: TGTGCCAGCAGCTTGTTGGTGGGACAGGGATGGAGTGAGCAGTTCTTC. Translated, it gives CASSLLVGQGWSEQFF.